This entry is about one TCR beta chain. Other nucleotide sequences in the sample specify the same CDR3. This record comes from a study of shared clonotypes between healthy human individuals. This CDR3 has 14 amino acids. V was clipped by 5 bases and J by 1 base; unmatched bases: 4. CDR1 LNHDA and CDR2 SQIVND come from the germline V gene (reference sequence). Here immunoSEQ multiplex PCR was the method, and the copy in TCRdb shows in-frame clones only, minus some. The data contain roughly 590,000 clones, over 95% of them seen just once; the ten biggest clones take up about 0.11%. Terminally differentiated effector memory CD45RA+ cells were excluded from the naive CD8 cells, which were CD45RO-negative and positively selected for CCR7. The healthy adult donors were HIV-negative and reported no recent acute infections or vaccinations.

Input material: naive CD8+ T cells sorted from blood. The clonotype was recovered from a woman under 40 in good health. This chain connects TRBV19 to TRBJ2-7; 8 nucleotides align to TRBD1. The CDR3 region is CASSFGTGSYEQYF. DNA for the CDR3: TGTGCCAGTAGTTTCGGGACAGGTTCCTACGAGCAGTACTTC.